The entry below describes one TCR beta chain. The target antigen is unknown. Germline loops: CDR1 MDHEN, CDR2 SYDVKM. The junction had 6 bases not matched to a gene; V was cut back by 8 bases and J by 6 bases. The CDR3 consists of 12 residues. This entry comes from a study of shared clonotypes between healthy human individuals. Deep level was the assay's run setting. Using roughly 180 ng DNA, around 30,000 T cell genomes, the sorted-subset replicate PCRs were run. Clones were read by immunoSEQ multiplex PCR, and TCRdb kept only the in-frame ones, dropping some. Of roughly 1,800,000 clones detected, less than 95% appear once; the ten largest clones hold more than 0.9%. As defined, naive CD8 cells were CD45RO-negative and positively selected for CCR7, with terminally differentiated effector memory CD45RA+ cells excluded. Study-level points and caveats: Represented diversity (both genetic and exposure-history) was limited by the small number of donors. A handful of donors held approximately 4.6% of naive CD4 clonotypes in common.

The sequencing sample was made of naive CD8+ T cells sorted from blood. The V gene is TRBV28, the J gene TRBJ1-1, with TRBD1 matching over 7 bases. The origin of this receptor is a man aged 18 to 30 in good health. The CDR3 region has the DNA TGTGCCAGCCACTTAGGGGGCCCTGAAGCTTTCTTT. Translating gives CASHLGGPEAFF.